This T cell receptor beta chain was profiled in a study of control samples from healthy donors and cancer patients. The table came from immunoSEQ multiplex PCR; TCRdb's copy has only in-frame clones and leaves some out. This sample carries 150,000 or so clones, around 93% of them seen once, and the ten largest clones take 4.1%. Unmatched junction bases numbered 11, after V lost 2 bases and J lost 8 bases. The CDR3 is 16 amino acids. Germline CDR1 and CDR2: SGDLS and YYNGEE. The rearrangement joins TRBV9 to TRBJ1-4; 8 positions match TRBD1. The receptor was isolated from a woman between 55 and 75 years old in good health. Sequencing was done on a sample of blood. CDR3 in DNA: TGTGCCAGCAGCGTCCGGGGGGACAGGTTGAGAGAAAAACTGTTTTTT. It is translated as CASSVRGDRLREKLFF.